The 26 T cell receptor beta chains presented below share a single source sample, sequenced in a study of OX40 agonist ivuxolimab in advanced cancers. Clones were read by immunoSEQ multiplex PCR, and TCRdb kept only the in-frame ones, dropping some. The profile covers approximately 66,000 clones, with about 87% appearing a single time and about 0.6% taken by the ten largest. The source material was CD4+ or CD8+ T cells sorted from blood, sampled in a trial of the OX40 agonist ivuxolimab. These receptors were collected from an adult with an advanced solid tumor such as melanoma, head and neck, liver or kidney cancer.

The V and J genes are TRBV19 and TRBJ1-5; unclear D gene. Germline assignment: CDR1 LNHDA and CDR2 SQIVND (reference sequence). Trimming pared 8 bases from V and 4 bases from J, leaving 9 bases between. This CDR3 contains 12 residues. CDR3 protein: CASRSENQPQHF. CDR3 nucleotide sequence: TGTGCCAGTCGGTCAGAAAATCAGCCCCAGCATTTT.

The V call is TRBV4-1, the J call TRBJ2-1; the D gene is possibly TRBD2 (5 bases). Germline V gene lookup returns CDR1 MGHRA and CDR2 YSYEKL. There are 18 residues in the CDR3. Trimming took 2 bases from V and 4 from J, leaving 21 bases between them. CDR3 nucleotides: TGCGCCAGCAGCCAATCCTCTAGAGGCAGGAGGTTATACAATGAGCAGTTCTTC. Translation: CASSQSSRGRRLYNEQFF.

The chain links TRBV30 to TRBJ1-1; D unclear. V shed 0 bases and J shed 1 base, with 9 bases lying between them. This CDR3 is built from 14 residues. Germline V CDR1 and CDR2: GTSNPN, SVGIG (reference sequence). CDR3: CAWSVGVQNTEAFF. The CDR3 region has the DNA TGTGCCTGGAGTGTTGGGGTACAGAACACTGAAGCTTTCTTT.

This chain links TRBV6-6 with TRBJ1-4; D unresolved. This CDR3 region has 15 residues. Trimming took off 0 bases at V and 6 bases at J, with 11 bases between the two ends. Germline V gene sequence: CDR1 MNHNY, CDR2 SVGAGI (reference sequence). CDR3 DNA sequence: TGTGCCAGCAGTTACTCCAGTTGGGTGTATGAAAAACTGTTTTTT. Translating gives CASSYSSWVYEKLFF.

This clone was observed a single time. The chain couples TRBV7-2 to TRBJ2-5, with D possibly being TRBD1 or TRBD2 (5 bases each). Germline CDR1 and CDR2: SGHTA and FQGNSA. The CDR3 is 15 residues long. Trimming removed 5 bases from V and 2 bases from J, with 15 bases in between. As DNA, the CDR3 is TGTGCCAGCAGCCGAGGGGCAGGGACGCAAGAGACCCAGTACTTC. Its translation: CASSRGAGTQETQYF.

CDR3 sequence: CASRRGIDEQYF. CDR3 bases: TGCGCCAGCAGGCGGGGGATCGACGAGCAGTACTTC. This chain joins TRBV5-1 and TRBJ2-7; 7 bases agree with TRBD2. V was clipped by 5 bases and J by 5 bases; unmatched bases: 4. Germline V gene data show CDR1 as SGHRS and CDR2 as YFSETQ. This CDR3 has 12 residues.

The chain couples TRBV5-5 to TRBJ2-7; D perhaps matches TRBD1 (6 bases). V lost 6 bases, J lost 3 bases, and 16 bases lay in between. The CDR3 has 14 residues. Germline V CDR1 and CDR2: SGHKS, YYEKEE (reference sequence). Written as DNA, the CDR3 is TGTGCCAGCACCTGGGAAGGGGGAAGCTACGAGCAGTACTTC. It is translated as CASTWEGGSYEQYF.

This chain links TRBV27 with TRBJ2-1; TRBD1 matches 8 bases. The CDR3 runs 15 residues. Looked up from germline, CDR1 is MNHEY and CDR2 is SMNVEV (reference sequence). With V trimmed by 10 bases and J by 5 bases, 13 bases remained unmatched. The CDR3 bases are TGTGCCACCAAAGAGACCGGGACAGGTAACAATGAGCAGTTCTTC. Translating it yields CATKETGTGNNEQFF.

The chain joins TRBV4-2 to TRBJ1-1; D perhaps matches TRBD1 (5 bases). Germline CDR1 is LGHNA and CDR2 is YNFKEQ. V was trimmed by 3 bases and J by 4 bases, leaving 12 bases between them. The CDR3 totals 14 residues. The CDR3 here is CASSQDIRGTEAFF. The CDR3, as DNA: TGTGCCAGCAGCCAGGACATTAGGGGCACTGAAGCTTTCTTT.

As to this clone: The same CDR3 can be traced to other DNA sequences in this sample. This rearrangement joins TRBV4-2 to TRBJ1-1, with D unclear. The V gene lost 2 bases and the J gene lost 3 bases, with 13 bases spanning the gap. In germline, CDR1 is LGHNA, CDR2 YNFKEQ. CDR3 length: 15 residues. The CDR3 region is CASSQSGFGDTEAFF. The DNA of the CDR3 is TGTGCCAGCAGCCAATCGGGTTTTGGGGACACTGAAGCTTTCTTT.

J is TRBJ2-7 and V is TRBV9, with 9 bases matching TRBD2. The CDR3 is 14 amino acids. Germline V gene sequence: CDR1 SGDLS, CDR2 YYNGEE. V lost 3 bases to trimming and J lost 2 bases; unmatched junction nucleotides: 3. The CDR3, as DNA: TGTGCCAGCAGCGGTAGCGGGGGACCCTACGAGCAGTACTTC. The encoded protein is CASSGSGGPYEQYF. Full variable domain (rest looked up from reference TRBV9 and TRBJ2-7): DSGVTQTPKHLITATGQRVTLRCSPRSGDLSVYWYQQSLDQGLQFLIQYYNGEERAKGNILERFSAQQFPDLHSELNLSSLELGDSALYFCASSGSGGPYEQYFGPGTRLTVT.

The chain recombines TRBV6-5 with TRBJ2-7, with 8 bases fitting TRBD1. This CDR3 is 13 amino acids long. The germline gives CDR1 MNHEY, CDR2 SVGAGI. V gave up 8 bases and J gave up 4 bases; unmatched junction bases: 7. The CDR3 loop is CASEQGGVYEQYF. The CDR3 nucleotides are TGTGCCAGCGAACAGGGGGGAGTGTACGAGCAGTACTTC.

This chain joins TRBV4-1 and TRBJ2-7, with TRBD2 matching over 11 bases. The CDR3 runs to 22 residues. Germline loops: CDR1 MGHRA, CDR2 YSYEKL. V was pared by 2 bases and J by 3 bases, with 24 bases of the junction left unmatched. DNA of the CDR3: TGCGCCAGCAGCCAATGGGCCTCCCTCCCGACCACTAGCGGGGGCCAAGACTACGAGCAGTACTTC. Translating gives CASSQWASLPTTSGGQDYEQYF.

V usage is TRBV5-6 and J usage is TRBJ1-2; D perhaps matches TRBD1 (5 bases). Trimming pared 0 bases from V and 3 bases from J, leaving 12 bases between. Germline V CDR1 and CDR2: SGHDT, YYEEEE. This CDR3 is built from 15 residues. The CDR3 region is CASSLGRDSHYGYTF. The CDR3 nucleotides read TGTGCCAGCAGCTTGGGTAGAGACAGTCACTATGGCTACACCTTC.

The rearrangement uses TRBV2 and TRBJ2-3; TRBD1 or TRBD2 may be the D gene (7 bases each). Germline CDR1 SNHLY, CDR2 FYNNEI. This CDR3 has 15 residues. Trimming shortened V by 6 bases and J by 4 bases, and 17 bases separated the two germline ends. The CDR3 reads CASSQGGLAADTQYF. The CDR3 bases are TGTGCCAGCAGCCAGGGGGGGCTAGCGGCAGATACGCAGTATTTT.

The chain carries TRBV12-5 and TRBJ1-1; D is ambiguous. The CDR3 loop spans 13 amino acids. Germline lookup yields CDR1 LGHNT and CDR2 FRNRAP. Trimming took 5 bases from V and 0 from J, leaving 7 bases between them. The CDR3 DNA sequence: TGTGCTAGTGGTACCCGGATGAACACTGAAGCTTTCTTT. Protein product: CASGTRMNTEAFF. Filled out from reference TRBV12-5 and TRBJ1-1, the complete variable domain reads DARVTQTPRHKVTEMGQEVTMRCQPILGHNTVFWYRQTMMQGLELLAYFRNRAPLDDSGMPKDRFSAEMPDATLATLKIQPSEPRDSAVYFCASGTRMNTEAFFGQGTRLTVV.

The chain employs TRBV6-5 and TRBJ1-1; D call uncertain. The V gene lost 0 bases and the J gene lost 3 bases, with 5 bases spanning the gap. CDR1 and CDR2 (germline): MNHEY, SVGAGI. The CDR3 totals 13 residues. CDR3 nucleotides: TGTGCCAGCAGTTACTCGAGGGACACTGAAGCTTTCTTT. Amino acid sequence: CASSYSRDTEAFF.

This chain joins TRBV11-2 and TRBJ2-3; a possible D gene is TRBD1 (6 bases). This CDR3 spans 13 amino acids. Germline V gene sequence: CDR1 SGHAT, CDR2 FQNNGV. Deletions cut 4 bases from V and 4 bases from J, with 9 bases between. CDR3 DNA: TGTGCCAGCAGCTGGGCAGGGGCAGATACGCAGTATTTT. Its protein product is CASSWAGADTQYF.

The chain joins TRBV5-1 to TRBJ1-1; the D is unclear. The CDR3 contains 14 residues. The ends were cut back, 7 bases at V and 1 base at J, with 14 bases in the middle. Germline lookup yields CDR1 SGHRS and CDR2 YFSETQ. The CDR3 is CASQRDSTNTEAFF. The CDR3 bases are TGCGCCAGCCAGCGAGATTCCACGAACACTGAAGCTTTCTTT. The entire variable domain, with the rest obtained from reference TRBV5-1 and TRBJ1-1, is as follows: KAGVTQTPRYLIKTRGQQVTLSCSPISGHRSVSWYQQTPGQGLQFLFEYFSETQRNKGNFPGRFSGRQFSNSRSEMNVSTLELGDSALYLCASQRDSTNTEAFFGQGTRLTVV.

The CDR3, as DNA: TGTGCCAGCAGCCTCGGACTAGTCAACGAGCAGTACTTC. Translating gives CASSLGLVNEQYF. This chain links TRBV11-2 with TRBJ2-7; 7 nucleotides line up with TRBD2. The V segment lost 5 bases and the J segment 5 bases; nucleotides outside the gene matches: 6. This CDR3 is 13 amino acids long. The germline V gene encodes CDR1 SGHAT and CDR2 FQNNGV.

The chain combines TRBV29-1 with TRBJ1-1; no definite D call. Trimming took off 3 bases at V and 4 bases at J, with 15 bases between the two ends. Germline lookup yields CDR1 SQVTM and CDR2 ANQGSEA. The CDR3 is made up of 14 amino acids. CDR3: CSVDGSGRSTEAFF. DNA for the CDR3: TGCAGCGTTGACGGTTCCGGGAGAAGCACTGAAGCTTTCTTT.

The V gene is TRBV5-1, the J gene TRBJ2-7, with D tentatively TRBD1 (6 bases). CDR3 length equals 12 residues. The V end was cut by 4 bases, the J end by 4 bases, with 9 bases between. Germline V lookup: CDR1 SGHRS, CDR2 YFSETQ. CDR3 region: CASSPDSYEQYF. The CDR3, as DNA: TGCGCCAGCAGCCCGGACAGTTACGAGCAGTACTTC. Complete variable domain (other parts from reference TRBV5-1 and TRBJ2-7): KAGVTQTPRYLIKTRGQQVTLSCSPISGHRSVSWYQQTPGQGLQFLFEYFSETQRNKGNFPGRFSGRQFSNSRSEMNVSTLELGDSALYLCASSPDSYEQYFGPGTRLTVT.

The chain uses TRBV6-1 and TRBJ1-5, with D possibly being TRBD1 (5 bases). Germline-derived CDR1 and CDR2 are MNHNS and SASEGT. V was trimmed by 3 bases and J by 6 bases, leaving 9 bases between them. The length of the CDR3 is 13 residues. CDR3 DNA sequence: TGTGCCAGCAGTGACCGGGACTCTCAGCCCCAGCATTTT. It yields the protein CASSDRDSQPQHF.

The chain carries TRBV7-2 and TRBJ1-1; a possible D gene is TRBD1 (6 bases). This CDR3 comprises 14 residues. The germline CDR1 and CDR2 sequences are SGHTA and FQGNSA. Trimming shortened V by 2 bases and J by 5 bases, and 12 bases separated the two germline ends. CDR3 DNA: TGTGCCAGCAGCTTACCGGGGGCATTTACTGAAGCTTTCTTT. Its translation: CASSLPGAFTEAFF.

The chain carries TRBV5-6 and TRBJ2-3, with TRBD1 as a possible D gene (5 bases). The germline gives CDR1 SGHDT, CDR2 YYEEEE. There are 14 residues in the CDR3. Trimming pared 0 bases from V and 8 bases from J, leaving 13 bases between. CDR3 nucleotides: TGTGCCAGCAGCTTGGCAGGGTCCCAGGCTACGCAGTATTTT. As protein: CASSLAGSQATQYF.

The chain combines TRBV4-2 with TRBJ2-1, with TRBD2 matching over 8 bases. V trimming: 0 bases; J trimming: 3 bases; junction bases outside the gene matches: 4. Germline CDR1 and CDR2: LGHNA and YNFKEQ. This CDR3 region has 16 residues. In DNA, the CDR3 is TGTGCCAGCAGCCAAGATCGGCGGGGGGTCTACAATGAGCAGTTCTTC. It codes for CASSQDRRGVYNEQFF.